This T cell receptor beta chain was sequenced for a study of glioma-infiltrating T cells. The overall study: Sequencing aimed for roughly 4.5- to 11-fold coverage of about 920,000 peripheral T cells.

The CDR3 runs to 16 residues. The germline gives CDR1 SGHNT, CDR2 YYREEE (reference sequence). The V end lost 3 bases, the J end lost 8 bases, and 18 bases lay between the germline ends. The iRepertoire nested amplicon-rescue multiplex PCR amplified TCR alpha and beta CDR3s from RNA. TCRdb reanalysed the multiplex PCR reads using MiXCR and keeps one entry per CDR3 protein. Of about 410,000 distinct CDR3 sequences detected, more than 35% appear once; the ten largest clones hold around 12%. The sequence was collected from a human donor with low-grade glioma or glioblastoma, undergoing nonglioma brain surgery, or in good health (not recorded which). This chain joins TRBV5-4 and TRBJ1-6; D is perhaps TRBD1 (5 bases). Sequenced material: glioma tissue, nonneoplastic brain tissue, or PBMCs (not recorded which). The CDR3 reads CASSSDGGGVHSPLHF. CDR3 bases: TGTGCCAGCAGCTCCGATGGGGGGGGAGTACATTCACCCCTCCACTTT.